Presented here are 15 T cell receptor beta chains from one specimen sequenced in a study of T cell changes during pregnancy in multiple sclerosis. Data came from immunoSEQ multiplex PCR; TCRdb stores just in-frame clones and leaves some out. The sample carries approximately 97,000 clones, around 91% recorded once. The sequences come from peripheral blood, collected after pregnancy. The receptors come from a female donor in good health, enrolled as a control in a pregnancy study.

The chain has TRBV7-3 and TRBJ2-2; 7 bases are a match to TRBD1. This CDR3 is built from 15 residues. Trimming cost V 2 bases and J 7 bases; bases outside gene matches: 7. Germline-derived CDR1 and CDR2 are SGHTA and FQGTGA. Here the CDR3 DNA reads TGTGCCAGCAGCTTAGCCGACAGGGTTAACGGGGAGCTGTTTTTT. Protein product: CASSLADRVNGELFF.

In its sample, this clone was seen a few times. J is TRBJ1-2 and V is TRBV7-9; D not resolved. Germline V CDR1 and CDR2: SEHNR, FQNEAQ (reference sequence). Deletions cut 3 bases from V and 2 bases from J, with 7 bases between. The CDR3 runs 13 residues. CDR3 coding DNA: TGTGCCAGCAGCTTCCCGGGGAACTATGGCTACACCTTC. Protein: CASSFPGNYGYTF.

J is TRBJ2-5 and V is TRBV7-8, with TRBD1 as a possible D gene (5 bases). With 4 bases removed from V and 2 bases from J, the gap between germline ends came to 11 bases. The CDR3 consists of 14 residues. Germline-derived CDR1 and CDR2 are SGHVS and FQNEAQ. CDR3 sequence (DNA): TGTGCCAGCAGCTCCGACAGCAAGCAAGAGACCCAGTACTTC. Protein sequence: CASSSDSKQETQYF.

This rearrangement joins TRBV7-9 to TRBJ1-5, with 7 positions matching TRBD1. V was pared by 4 bases and J by 6 bases, with 3 bases of the junction left unmatched. The CDR3 consists of 13 residues. Germline loops: CDR1 SEHNR, CDR2 FQNEAQ (reference sequence). The CDR3 nucleotides read TGTGCCAGCAGCTCCCAGGGGGTTCAGCCCCAGCATTTT. This translates into CASSSQGVQPQHF.

This clone appeared a single time. This sequence joins TRBV19 and TRBJ1-6; 9 bases agree with TRBD1. Germline V lookup: CDR1 LNHDA, CDR2 SQIVND (reference sequence). The CDR3 is 15 amino acids. Losses at the gene ends were 8 bases for V and 6 bases for J; bases not matched to a gene: 8. The CDR3 DNA reads as TGTGCCAGTCAAAAGGACAGGGGAAGTAATTCACCCCTCCACTTT. Its translation: CASQKDRGSNSPLHF.

This chain connects TRBV7-2 to TRBJ2-7, with D hard to call. CDR1 and CDR2 from the germline V gene are SGHTA and FQGNSA. Trimming stripped 5 bases from V and 4 bases from J, with 9 bases between. This CDR3 is built from 12 residues. CDR3 coding DNA: TGTGCCAGCAGCCTTACAAGATACGAGCAGTACTTC. It encodes CASSLTRYEQYF.

DNA of the CDR3: TGTGCCAGCAGCCGCGGGGGGCACTGGAACACTGAAGCTTTCTTT. Protein: CASSRGGHWNTEAFF. The chain links TRBV11-2 to TRBJ1-1, with D possibly being TRBD1 (6 bases). V dropped 5 bases and J dropped 1 base, with 14 bases sitting between them. The CDR3 sequence is 15 residues long. The germline CDR1 and CDR2 sequences are SGHAT and FQNNGV.

The chain recombines TRBV6-1 with TRBJ1-4; D not certain. Trimming pared 6 bases from V and 3 bases from J, leaving 8 bases between. The CDR3 is 13 residues long. CDR1 is MNHNS and CDR2 is SASEGT in the germline V gene. CDR3 sequence reads: CASRGRSNEKLFF. The CDR3 coding sequence is TGTGCCAGCAGGGGCAGGTCTAATGAAAAACTGTTTTTT.

The V and J genes are TRBV19 and TRBJ2-1; TRBD2 aligns across 7 bases. The V and J ends lost 3 bases and 6 bases, in that order; junction bases with no gene match: 8. The CDR3 is made up of 15 amino acids. From germline, CDR1 is LNHDA and CDR2 SQIVND (reference sequence). The CDR3, as DNA: TGTGCCAGTAGTATTGAGCGGGGAGGCCGCAATGAGCAGTTCTTC. Amino acid sequence: CASSIERGGRNEQFF.

The chain uses TRBV19 and TRBJ1-1; D gene unclear. From germline, CDR1 is LNHDA and CDR2 SQIVND (reference sequence). V lost 3 bases to trimming and J lost 5 bases, with 13 bases between them. The CDR3 has 14 residues. This CDR3 is CASSIGETLTEAFF. DNA for the CDR3: TGTGCCAGTAGTATTGGGGAGACACTAACTGAAGCTTTCTTT.

This rearrangement joins TRBV7-9 to TRBJ1-4, with D possibly matching TRBD1 (6 bases). Deletions cut 3 bases from V and 8 bases from J, with 25 bases between. This CDR3 contains 18 residues. The V gene's germline CDR1 is SEHNR and CDR2 FQNEAQ (reference sequence). The CDR3 here is CASSFNLTRKGEREKLFF. CDR3 in DNA: TGTGCCAGCAGCTTTAACCTGACGAGGAAGGGGGAACGGGAAAAACTGTTTTTT.

The chain links TRBV11-2 to TRBJ2-3; possibly TRBD2 for D (6 bases). Trimming stripped 4 bases from V and 0 bases from J, with 11 bases between. The CDR3 covers 15 residues. Germline V gene sequence: CDR1 SGHAT, CDR2 FQNNGV. The CDR3 region has the DNA TGTGCCAGCAGCTCCCGGAGGGACAGCACAGATACGCAGTATTTT. This sequence encodes CASSSRRDSTDTQYF.

The rearrangement uses TRBV28 and TRBJ1-2; tentatively, D is TRBD1 (6 bases). Germline CDR1 is MDHEN and CDR2 is SYDVKM. The CDR3 totals 15 residues. V lost 1 base and J 6 bases, leaving 15 bases between the germline ends. The CDR3, as DNA: TGTGCCAGCAGTTTATCGGGGGGCCGAGTGGATGGCTACACCTTC. This encodes CASSLSGGRVDGYTF.

The chain combines TRBV7-8 with TRBJ2-1; TRBD1 agrees at 12 bases. Germline CDR1 and CDR2: SGHVS and FQNEAQ. V gave up 8 bases and J gave up 6 bases; unmatched junction bases: 5. This CDR3 is built from 14 residues. CDR3 residues: CASEPGQGANEQFF. The DNA for the CDR3 is TGTGCCAGCGAGCCGGGACAGGGGGCCAATGAGCAGTTCTTC. Supplemented by reference TRBV7-8 and TRBJ2-1, the full variable domain reads GAGVSQSPRYKVAKRGQDVALRCDPISGHVSLFWYQQALGQGPEFLTYFQNEAQLDKSGLPSDRFFAERPEGSVSTLKIQRTQQEDSAVYLCASEPGQGANEQFFGPGTRLTVL.

This clone came up once. The J gene is TRBJ2-7, the V gene TRBV9, with 10 bases aligning to TRBD1. The ends lost 3 bases at V and 3 bases at J; junction bases unmatched: 9. Germline lookup yields CDR1 SGDLS and CDR2 YYNGEE. The CDR3 consists of 16 residues. The CDR3 spells CASSASGTGVFYEQYF. CDR3 DNA: TGTGCCAGCAGCGCCTCCGGGACAGGGGTTTTCTACGAGCAGTACTTC.